A selection of T cell receptor beta chains follows, all from one sample in a study of a mutant IDH1 vaccine in newly diagnosed glioma. Profiled with immunoSEQ multiplex PCR; TCRdb holds only in-frame clones, not every one. The data contain about 25,000 clones, 85% to 95% of them singletons. The sample here was PBMCs, taken from a glioma patient treated with radiotherapy, temozolomide or both. The receptors originated from a man between 40 and 49 years old with glioma. Both conserved end residues are part of each CDR3. D genes are given only for firm matches. Only some rows state a clone size, as once, few, many or a class for expanded clones.

abundance	v_gene	j_gene	d_gene	CDR3aa	CDR3nt
.	TRBV19	TRBJ2-1	TRBD2	CASQLAGGLYNEQFF	TGTGCCAGCCAGCTAGCGGGGGGCCTTTACAATGAGCAGTTCTTC
.	TRBV2	TRBJ2-2	TRBD1	CASSDETGGITGELFF	TGTGCCAGCAGTGACGAGACAGGGGGCATTACCGGGGAGCTGTTTTTT
once	TRBV27	TRBJ1-2	.	CASRTGFSTRGGYTF	TGTGCCAGCCGTACCGGCTTTTCAACGAGGGGTGGCTACACCTTC
.	TRBV6-5	TRBJ2-7	.	CASSYNAGTYEQYF	TGTGCCAGCAGTTATAATGCAGGGACCTACGAGCAGTACTTC
.	TRBV7-9	TRBJ2-7	.	CASSLDPRDEQYF	TGTGCCAGCAGCCTCGACCCGAGGGACGAGCAGTACTTC
once	TRBV7-9	TRBJ2-3	.	CASSLVGATQYF	TGTGCCAGCAGCTTAGTGGGGGCTACGCAGTATTTT
.	TRBV9	TRBJ1-6	TRBD1	CASQDRKNSPLHF	TGTGCCAGCCAGGACAGGAAGAATTCACCCCTCCACTTT
.	TRBV5-4	TRBJ1-1	TRBD1	CASSRDSNTEAFF	TGTGCCAGCAGCCGGGACAGTAACACTGAAGCTTTCTTT
.	TRBV28	TRBJ2-7	.	CASSFRAQSYEQYF	TGTGCCAGCAGTTTTCGGGCACAATCCTACGAGCAGTACTTC
.	TRBV6-1	TRBJ1-2	.	CASSEPPGSNGYTF	TGTGCCAGCAGTGAACCTCCAGGGTCGAATGGCTACACCTTC
.	TRBV9	TRBJ2-1	.	CASSVTQRAYNEQFF	TGTGCCAGCAGCGTAACCCAGCGGGCCTACAATGAGCAGTTCTTC
.	TRBV27	TRBJ2-6	.	CASSLHGSGANVLTF	TGTGCCAGCAGTTTACATGGCTCTGGGGCCAACGTCCTGACTTTC
.	TRBV7-9	TRBJ2-7	.	CASSLLMQGEQYF	TGTGCCAGCAGCTTATTGATGCAAGGCGAGCAGTACTTC
.	TRBV9	TRBJ2-7	TRBD2	CASSLGGTSGRFYEQYF	TGTGCCAGCAGCCTTGGCGGGACTAGCGGGAGGTTCTACGAGCAGTACTTC
.	TRBV5-1	TRBJ1-1	.	CASRSIQNTEAFF	TGCGCCAGCAGAAGCATCCAGAACACTGAAGCTTTCTTT
.	TRBV20-1	TRBJ2-3	.	CSATQQDTQYF	TGCAGTGCAACACAACAGGATACGCAGTATTTT
.	TRBV6-6	TRBJ2-7	.	CASNQRDGSVYEQYF	TGTGCCAGCAACCAAAGGGACGGGTCGGTTTACGAGCAGTACTTC
once	TRBV18	TRBJ1-4	.	CASSPPGQQNEKLFF	TGTGCCAGCTCACCGCCTGGGCAGCAAAATGAAAAACTGTTTTTT
.	TRBV5-1	TRBJ1-1	.	CASSLGPPGTEAFF	TGCGCCAGCAGCTTAGGACCCCCGGGGACTGAAGCTTTCTTT
.	TRBV7-2	TRBJ2-1	TRBD2	CASSLSLAGEIFNEQFF	TGTGCCAGCAGCTTATCGCTAGCGGGAGAAATTTTCAATGAGCAGTTCTTC
.	TRBV4-3	TRBJ2-3	.	CASSQDGHRRADTQYF	TGCGCCAGCAGCCAAGATGGACACCGGAGGGCAGATACGCAGTATTTT
.	TRBV13	TRBJ2-7	TRBD2	CASSLGARGRAYEQYF	TGTGCCAGCAGCTTAGGAGCGCGCGGGAGGGCCTACGAGCAGTACTTC
.	TRBV19	TRBJ2-7	TRBD2	CASESGTSYEQYF	TGTGCCAGTGAAAGCGGGACTTCCTACGAGCAGTACTTC
.	TRBV5-1	TRBJ2-7	TRBD2	CASSLVAGGPYEQYF	TGCGCCAGCAGCTTGGTAGCGGGAGGACCCTACGAGCAGTACTTC
.	TRBV2	TRBJ2-7	.	CASKSNPNYEQYF	TGTGCCAGCAAGTCGAACCCCAACTACGAGCAGTACTTC
.	TRBV27	TRBJ1-5	TRBD1	CASSRDRGRQPQHF	TGTGCCAGCAGTCGCGACAGGGGGCGTCAGCCCCAGCATTTT
.	TRBV2	TRBJ2-3	.	CASNYGGPGTDTQYF	TGTGCCAGCAACTACGGAGGGCCAGGAACAGATACGCAGTATTTT
.	TRBV5-4	TRBJ2-1	.	CASSYGGLSFTNEQFF	TGTGCCAGCAGCTACGGTGGGCTATCTTTTACCAATGAGCAGTTCTTC
.	TRBV4-1	TRBJ2-5	TRBD2	CASSLLAGEQETQYF	TGCGCCAGCAGCCTACTAGCGGGAGAACAAGAGACCCAGTACTTC
.	TRBV12-5	TRBJ2-5	.	CASGPQGMVETQYF	TGTGCTAGTGGTCCACAGGGTATGGTGGAGACCCAGTACTTC
.	TRBV7-9	TRBJ1-2	TRBD1	CASSLAGQGAYGYTF	TGTGCCAGCAGCTTAGCTGGACAGGGAGCCTATGGCTACACCTTC
.	TRBV7-3	TRBJ2-5	.	CASSLNPGTQETQYF	TGTGCCAGCAGTCTTAATCCCGGGACTCAAGAGACCCAGTACTTC
.	TRBV19	TRBJ1-2	TRBD1	CASRTTRDSDFYGYTF	TGTGCCAGTAGGACGACGAGGGACAGCGACTTCTATGGCTACACCTTC
.	TRBV28	TRBJ2-7	.	CASSLGQNSYEQYF	TGTGCCAGCAGTTTAGGGCAGAATTCCTACGAGCAGTACTTC
once	TRBV5-1	TRBJ1-5	.	CASSLVGGPHQPQHF	TGCGCCAGCAGCTTGGTGGGGGGGCCCCATCAGCCCCAGCATTTT
once	TRBV19	TRBJ1-6	.	CASSIGQGFRSPLHF	TGTGCCAGTAGTATCGGCCAGGGATTCCGATCACCCCTCCACTTT
.	TRBV5-4	TRBJ2-7	.	CASSLDTYEQYF	TGTGCCAGCAGCTTGGACACCTACGAGCAGTACTTC
.	TRBV6-1	TRBJ1-6	.	CASSEGSGSSYNSPLHF	TGTGCCAGCAGTGAAGGCTCGGGGAGCTCCTATAATTCACCCCTCCACTTT
.	TRBV29-1	TRBJ1-5	.	CSVLGREGRNQPQHF	TGCAGCGTACTCGGGAGGGAGGGACGCAATCAGCCCCAGCATTTT
.	TRBV10-3	TRBJ1-1	TRBD1	CAIRPTGTGYTEAFF	TGTGCCATCAGGCCAACCGGGACAGGGTATACCGAAGCTTTCTTT
.	TRBV27	TRBJ2-2	.	CASSLFPGGELFF	TGTGCCAGCAGTTTATTCCCAGGGGGGGAGCTGTTTTTT